This TCR beta chain was recovered during a study of cytomegalovirus exposure and HLA in healthy donors. Study outcomes and limitations: The majority of CMV-associated TCR beta chains were reported as apparently HLA-restricted in a later analysis.

As regards this clone: Its antigen remains unidentified.

Nobody wrote down the CMV serostatus of this donor. This PCR relied on a set of 60 Vbeta primers and 13 Jbeta primers. Clones were read by immunoSEQ multiplex PCR, and TCRdb kept only the in-frame ones, dropping some. The sample yields roughly 120,000 clones, approximately 80% seen once. The CDR3 has 18 amino acids. Per the germline V gene, CDR1 is SGHRS and CDR2 is YFSETQ. Trimming cost V 4 bases and J 0 bases; bases outside gene matches: 10. Sample: PBMCs. The origin of this receptor is a human donor in good health. The V call is TRBV5-1, the J call TRBJ2-1; TRBD2 agrees at 10 bases. The chain's CDR3 is CASSRGLAVSSSYNEQFF. The CDR3 DNA reads as TGCGCCAGCAGCCGTGGACTAGCGGTATCAAGCTCCTACAATGAGCAGTTCTTC.